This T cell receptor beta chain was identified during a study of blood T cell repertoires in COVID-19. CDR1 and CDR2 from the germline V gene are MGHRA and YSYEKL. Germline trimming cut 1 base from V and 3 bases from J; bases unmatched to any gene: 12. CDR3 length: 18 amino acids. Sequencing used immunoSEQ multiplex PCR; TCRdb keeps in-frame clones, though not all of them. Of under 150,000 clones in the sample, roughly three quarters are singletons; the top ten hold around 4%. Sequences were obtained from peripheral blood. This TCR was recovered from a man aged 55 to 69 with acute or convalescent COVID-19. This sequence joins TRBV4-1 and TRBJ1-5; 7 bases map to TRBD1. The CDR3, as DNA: TGCGCCAGCAGCCAAGGCTTCGTCAGGGGGAATGTCAATCAGCCCCAGCATTTT. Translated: CASSQGFVRGNVNQPQHF.